The 17 T cell receptor beta chains reported below all come from one sample, sequenced in a study of T cells in Graves' hyperthyroidism and ophthalmopathy. What was amplified from RNA transcripts were TCR beta CDR3 regions. An initial round of RT-PCR targeting the TCR CDR3 relied on the HTBI primer set. TCRdb reanalysed the multiplex PCR reads using MiXCR and keeps one entry per CDR3 protein. This repertoire shows a few hundred thousand distinct CDR3 sequences, about half found once; its top ten account for about 8%. Sequencing was carried out using peripheral blood or thyroid tissue (not recorded which). These receptor sequences come from a woman younger than 30 with Graves' hyperthyroidism.

The chain links TRBV6-1 to TRBJ2-7; D is unresolved. Germline V gene sequence: CDR1 MNHNS, CDR2 SASEGT. The V gene lost 4 bases and the J gene lost 4 bases, with 23 bases spanning the gap. The CDR3 has 17 residues. The CDR3 protein is CASSVASSSALGYEQYF. The CDR3 DNA reads TGTGCCAGCAGTGTCGCCTCTTCCAGCGCCTTGGGATACGAGCAGTACTTC.

This clonotype was observed a few times. The genes are TRBV6-1 and TRBJ1-2, with 7 bases aligning to TRBD1. The CDR3 is 13 amino acids. The V and J ends lost 2 bases and 8 bases, in that order; junction bases with no gene match: 5. Germline-derived CDR1 and CDR2 are MNHNS and SASEGT. In nucleotides, the CDR3 is TGTGCCAGCAGTGAATCAGGGGGACGGGGCTACACCTTC. This translates into CASSESGGRGYTF.

This clonotype was observed many times. The J gene is TRBJ2-7, the V gene TRBV7-9; 11 nucleotides match TRBD1. V shed 4 bases and J 7 bases; nucleotides not matched to a gene: 6. The CDR3 is 14 amino acids. CDR1 and CDR2 from the germline V gene are SEHNR and FQNEAQ (reference sequence). The CDR3 nucleotides read TGTGCCAGCAGCTCGGACAGGGGGCAGTTAGAGCAGTACTTC. It specifies CASSSDRGQLEQYF. Based on the CDR3 plus reference TRBV7-9 and TRBJ2-7, the full variable domain is DTGVSQNPRHKITKRGQNVTFRCDPISEHNRLYWYRQTLGQGPEFLTYFQNEAQLEKSRLLSDRFSAERPKGSFSTLEIQRTEQGDSAMYLCASSSDRGQLEQYFGPGTRLTVT.

This clonotype has at least ten counts. This chain joins TRBV9 and TRBJ1-4, with TRBD1 as a possible D gene (5 bases). With 4 bases removed from V and 0 bases from J, the gap between germline ends came to 10 bases. This CDR3 is 15 amino acids long. Germline V gives CDR1 SGDLS, CDR2 YYNGEE. CDR3 coding DNA: TGTGCCAGCAGCTGGGGGTTCTCAACTAATGAAAAACTGTTTTTT. Translating gives CASSWGFSTNEKLFF.

In this sample, this clonotype turned up a few times. This rearrangement joins TRBV5-8 to TRBJ2-3; possible D gene TRBD2, 5 bases. Per the germline V gene, CDR1 is SGHTS and CDR2 is YDEGEE. The ends were cut back, 4 bases at V and 0 bases at J, with 9 bases in the middle. The CDR3 spans 14 residues. The CDR3: CASSRGLSTDTQYF. The CDR3 region has the DNA TGTGCCAGCAGCCGAGGGTTGAGCACAGATACGCAGTATTTT. The full variable domain, its missing parts supplied by reference TRBV5-8 and TRBJ2-3, is EAGVTQSPTHLIKTRGQQATLRCSPISGHTSVYWYQQALGLGLQFLLWYDEGEERNRGNFPPRFSGRQFPNYSSELNVNALELEDSALYLCASSRGLSTDTQYFGPGTRLTVL.

The V call is TRBV11-1, the J call TRBJ2-1; D is unresolved. This CDR3 has 15 residues. Germline CDR1 is SGHAT and CDR2 is FQDESV (reference sequence). V was cut by 5 bases and J by 2 bases, with 13 bases left in between. The CDR3 is CASSSRLRPYNEQFF. The CDR3 nucleotides read TGTGCCAGCAGCAGCCGACTGCGCCCCTACAATGAGCAGTTCTTC.

The V and J genes are TRBV28 and TRBJ2-7; D is possibly TRBD1 or TRBD2 (5 bases each). The CDR3 covers 13 residues. Germline V CDR1 and CDR2: MDHEN, SYDVKM. V dropped 8 bases and J dropped 3 bases, with 14 bases sitting between them. This chain's CDR3 is CASQGHGGYEQYF. The CDR3 region has the DNA TGTGCCAGCCAGGGCCATGGGGGCTACGAGCAGTACTTC.

In its sample, this clonotype was seen a few times. The J gene is TRBJ2-3, the V gene TRBV29-1, with TRBD2 matching over 11 bases. The CDR3 is made up of 16 amino acids. The J segment lost 0 bases and the V segment lost 7 bases, leaving 9 bases of the junction unmatched. The germline gives CDR1 SQVTM, CDR2 ANQGSEA. This chain's CDR3 is CSGGPGLAASTDTQYF. CDR3 nucleotides: TGCAGCGGCGGACCGGGACTAGCGGCTAGCACAGATACGCAGTATTTT.

The genes are TRBV2 and TRBJ2-6; D tentatively reads TRBD1 or TRBD2 (5 bases each). The CDR3 covers 14 residues. Between the trimmed V and J ends, which lost 8 bases and 8 bases, there was a span of 16 bases. Looked up from germline, CDR1 is SNHLY and CDR2 is FYNNEI. DNA of the CDR3: TGTGCCAGCTCCTCCCCCGGGACGCCCAACGTCCTGACTTTC. This codes for CASSSPGTPNVLTF.

As to this clonotype: In this CDR3 the conserved last residue, phenylalanine or tryptophan, is missing, so a read error is likely. No DNA is shown, since the ends of the CDR3 on it are uncertain; the CDR3 is the one TCRdb lists. The V gene is TRBV19, the J gene TRBJ2-6; the table's D gene call, TRBD2, was not cross checked with the DNA. The CDR3 region is 11 residues in length, termini included. In germline, CDR1 is LNHDA, CDR2 SQIVND (reference sequence). The CDR3 sequence: CASSASGRVDT.

The chain joins TRBV5-5 to TRBJ2-5; TRBD1 matches at 10 bases. The J segment lost 4 bases and the V segment lost 0 bases, leaving 6 bases of the junction unmatched. This CDR3 has 16 residues. Germline loops: CDR1 SGHKS, CDR2 YYEKEE (reference sequence). The CDR3 loop is CASSLETGGYGETQYF. CDR3 coding DNA: TGTGCCAGCAGCTTGGAGACAGGGGGCTACGGAGAGACCCAGTACTTC.

This clonotype was counted between two and nine times. This chain links TRBV7-2 with TRBJ1-3, with D uncertain. This CDR3 has 17 residues. V was trimmed by 6 bases and J by 0 bases, leaving 18 bases between them. Germline V lookup: CDR1 SGHTA, CDR2 FQGNSA. The chain's CDR3 is CASSFSYTFSSGNTIYF. The CDR3 DNA follows: TGTGCCAGCAGTTTCTCCTACACCTTTAGCTCTGGAAACACCATATATTTT.

This clonotype was observed at least ten times. V gene TRBV24-1 combines with J gene TRBJ2-7; 10 bases line up with TRBD2. Trimming took 0 bases from V and 5 from J; bases not matched to a gene: 3. Germline lookup yields CDR1 KGHDR and CDR2 SFDVKD. The CDR3 is 15 amino acids. The CDR3 nucleotides are TGTGCCACCAGTGATTTGTCTAGCGGGAGTAACGAGCAGTACTTC. Translating gives CATSDLSSGSNEQYF.

The rearrangement joins TRBV7-9 to TRBJ1-2; no reliable D call. The CDR3 consists of 10 residues. V was pared by 11 bases and J by 13 bases, with 17 bases between. Germline values: CDR1 SEHNR, CDR2 FQNEAQ (reference sequence). The CDR3 DNA is TGTGCCTGGGGTGTACCCCCCCGCACCTTC. The encoded protein is CAWGVPPRTF.

The chain uses TRBV6-5 and TRBJ2-3; 13 nucleotides align to TRBD2. V lost 5 bases, J lost 3 bases, and 2 bases stayed unmatched. The length of the CDR3 is 15 residues. Germline CDR1 is MNHEY and CDR2 is SVGAGI. The CDR3 nucleotides are TGTGCCAGCAGTAAGGGACTAGCGGGGACAGATACGCAGTATTTT. Protein sequence: CASSKGLAGTDTQYF.

The rearrangement links TRBV29-1 to TRBJ1-1, with D tentatively TRBD1 (5 bases). The germline gives CDR1 SQVTM, CDR2 ANQGSEA. V shed 3 bases and J shed 5 bases, with 13 bases lying between them. The CDR3 totals 13 residues. The CDR3 coding sequence is TGCAGCGTTGAGGGGGGGGTAGTGACTGAAGCTTTCTTT. This sequence encodes CSVEGGVVTEAFF.

The CDR3 loop reads CATSRGTGLPQETQYF. The CDR3 nucleotides read TGTGCCACCAGCAGAGGGACAGGGTTGCCCCAAGAGACCCAGTACTTC. The V call is TRBV15, the J call TRBJ2-5, with TRBD1 matching 8 bases. The CDR3 spans 16 residues. The V and J ends lost 1 base and 1 base, in that order; junction bases with no gene match: 5. Germline V CDR1 and CDR2: LNHNV, YYDKDF (reference sequence).